The clone carrying this T cell receptor beta chain was picked up many times. The antigen is not known. This specimen comes from a study of T-cell reconstitution after alpha-beta-depleted transplantation in children. The study's findings and limits: Counts and diversity of T cells one year after transplant came mostly from newly produced T cells.

The TCRbeta library was prepared with unique molecular identifiers. A single record per CDR3 protein comes from TCRdb applying MiXCR to the PCR reads. The table has around 250,000 distinct CDR3 sequences, 20% to 30% seen once; the top ten hold roughly 2.6%. Germline CDR1 reads MDHEN; CDR2 reads SYDVKM. The CDR3 is made up of 13 amino acids. V lost 8 bases to trimming and J lost 3 bases; unmatched junction nucleotides: 6. Sample: PBMCs, taken before TCRalphabeta/CD19-depleted stem cell transplant. V is TRBV28 and J is TRBJ2-7; TRBD1 matches at 8 bases. The sequence derives from a girl aged 2 to 9 with Fanconi anemia, due to receive a stem cell transplant. This CDR3 reads CASAGQGHYEQYF. In DNA form, the CDR3 reads TGTGCCAGCGCCGGACAGGGCCACTACGAGCAGTACTTC.